Presented here are 28 T cell receptor beta chains from one specimen sequenced in a study of cytomegalovirus exposure and HLA in healthy donors. The PCR ran on 60 Vbeta and 13 Jbeta primers. The assay was immunoSEQ multiplex PCR, and TCRdb's table has in-frame clones only and misses some. Of tens of thousands of clones in the sample, 65% to 75% were seen once. The sample consisted of PBMCs. These receptor sequences come from a man aged 25 to 40 in good health and CMV-seronegative.

The chain recombines TRBV6-5 with TRBJ2-5, with D unresolved. Germline CDR1 is MNHEY and CDR2 is SVGAGI. Trimming removed 6 bases from V and 4 bases from J, with 9 bases in between. The length of the CDR3 is 12 residues. The CDR3 DNA follows: TGTGCCAGCAGCCCTACGGTAGAGACCCAGTACTTC. Translating it yields CASSPTVETQYF.

The CDR3 is CASSGDRDYPGTDTQYF. The CDR3 coding sequence is TGTGCCAGCAGCGGCGACCGGGACTACCCCGGCACAGATACGCAGTATTTT. The chain combines TRBV9 with TRBJ2-3, with TRBD2 identical over 7 bases. The CDR3 spans 17 residues. CDR1 is SGDLS, CDR2 YYNGEE, per germline. After removal of 3 bases from V and 1 base from J, the junction contained 11 bases not matched to a gene.

Here the CDR3 DNA reads TGCAGCGTCGTTCCCACTTCTGGGGGACTCTATGGCTACACCTTC. Translation gives CSVVPTSGGLYGYTF. This chain connects TRBV29-1 to TRBJ1-2, with D perhaps matching TRBD1 (5 bases). V lost 6 bases, J lost 4 bases, and 21 bases lay in between. Germline CDR1 and CDR2: SQVTM and ANQGSEA. The CDR3 is 15 residues long.

The chain joins TRBV12-5 to TRBJ1-5; TRBD1 matches 8 bases. V shed 4 bases and J 7 bases; nucleotides not matched to a gene: 12. Germline-derived CDR1 and CDR2 are LGHNT and FRNRAP. The length of the CDR3 is 16 residues. The CDR3 here is CASGSRLTGEDQPQHF. DNA for the CDR3: TGTGCTAGTGGTTCCCGTTTGACAGGGGAGGACCAGCCCCAGCATTTT.

V gene TRBV5-1 combines with J gene TRBJ2-7; TRBD2 aligns across 11 bases. CDR1 is SGHRS and CDR2 is YFSETQ in the germline V gene. The CDR3 is 15 residues long. The V segment lost 0 bases and the J segment 5 bases; nucleotides outside the gene matches: 4. CDR3 sequence reads: CASSLVAGGTNEQYF. The CDR3 nucleotides read TGCGCCAGCAGCTTGGTAGCGGGGGGGACAAACGAGCAGTACTTC.

V gene TRBV18 combines with J gene TRBJ2-3; 10 bases line up with TRBD2. Germline values: CDR1 KGHSH, CDR2 LQKENI. This CDR3 comprises 17 residues. With V trimmed by 0 bases and J by 5 bases, 8 bases remained unmatched. CDR3 bases: TGTGCCAGCTCACCACCTCTAGCGGGAGATTCACAAGATACGCAGTATTTT. Translation gives CASSPPLAGDSQDTQYF.

This clone was seen once. The V and J genes are TRBV30 and TRBJ1-1, with D uncertain. V lost 2 bases, J lost 11 bases, and 15 bases lay in between. This CDR3 region has 12 residues. Germline CDR1 reads GTSNPN; CDR2 reads SVGIG (reference sequence). Written as DNA, the CDR3 is TGTGCCTGGAGTTCGTATAGCGGTGACGCTTTCTTT. Its translation: CAWSSYSGDAFF.

This clone was seen a single time. CDR3 nucleotides: TGTGCCAGCAGTCATACGCGAGGTGCCCCTAACTATGGCTACACCTTC. Translating gives CASSHTRGAPNYGYTF. V is TRBV16 and J is TRBJ1-2, with D unresolved. Germline V gene sequence: CDR1 KGHSY, CDR2 FQNENV. This CDR3 contains 16 residues. V was shortened by 6 bases and J by 0 bases, with 17 bases between the two germline ends.

The chain joins TRBV6-6 to TRBJ2-5; 13 bases agree with TRBD2. V shed 6 bases and J 7 bases; nucleotides not matched to a gene: 11. CDR1 and CDR2 (germline): MNHNY, SVGAGI (reference sequence). CDR3 size: 16 residues. CDR3: CASRTSGGAAFVTQYF. Written as DNA, the CDR3 is TGTGCCAGCAGAACTAGCGGGGGGGCCGCATTTGTGACCCAGTACTTC.

This clone was seen once. The J gene is TRBJ2-7, the V gene TRBV7-3; D may be TRBD1 (6 bases). The CDR3 covers 15 residues. Trimming left V 4 bases short and J 3 bases short, with 16 bases between. Germline CDR1 reads SGHTA; CDR2 reads FQGTGA. The CDR3 DNA reads as TGTGCCAGCAGCTCTGCCGGACAGCCAGTCTACGAGCAGTACTTC. Amino acids: CASSSAGQPVYEQYF.

The rearrangement links TRBV7-9 to TRBJ1-1, with D unclear. Germline V gene data show CDR1 as SEHNR and CDR2 as FQNEAQ (reference sequence). This CDR3 contains 13 residues. V lost 1 base and J 4 bases, leaving 7 bases between the germline ends. CDR3 sequence: CASSLDRGTEAFF. For the CDR3, the DNA is TGTGCCAGCAGCTTAGATCGGGGCACTGAAGCTTTCTTT.

The chain uses TRBV4-1 and TRBJ1-1; 7 bases map to TRBD1. CDR1 is MGHRA and CDR2 is YSYEKL in the germline V gene. V dropped 4 bases and J dropped 0; count of bases not matched to a gene: 5. This CDR3 is 15 amino acids long. The chain's CDR3 is CASSLTDRLNTEAFF. The CDR3 nucleotides are TGCGCCAGCAGCCTAACGGACAGGCTGAACACTGAAGCTTTCTTT.

The chain combines TRBV6-5 with TRBJ2-7; maybe TRBD1 (6 bases). The V gene lost 3 bases and the J gene lost 3 bases, with 12 bases spanning the gap. CDR3 length: 14 residues. Germline CDR1 MNHEY, CDR2 SVGAGI. Written as DNA, the CDR3 is TGTGCCAGCAGTTATTCGACAGGTGTCTACGAGCAGTACTTC. Amino acids: CASSYSTGVYEQYF.

The chain is built from TRBV5-1 and TRBJ2-5; 10 bases line up with TRBD2. The CDR3 consists of 15 residues. Germline values: CDR1 SGHRS, CDR2 YFSETQ. The ends lost 6 bases at V and 1 base at J; junction bases unmatched: 6. CDR3 DNA sequence: TGCGCCAGCACATTAGCGGGGGGCTTCCAAGAGACCCAGTACTTC. Its protein is CASTLAGGFQETQYF.

Comments on this clone: The germline gene is not matched at one end of the junction; a read error may be the cause. The chain uses TRBV6-1 and TRBJ1-1; D unclear. The V gene's germline CDR1 is MNHNS and CDR2 SASEGT. CDR3 length equals 11 residues. The CDR3 reads CASNELAEAFF. The CDR3 DNA reads TGTGCCAGCAATGAATTAGCTGAAGCTTTCTTT.

This sequence joins TRBV9 and TRBJ1-4; 10 nucleotides match TRBD1. J was trimmed by 4 bases and V by 4 bases; bases with no gene match: 4. Germline CDR1 is SGDLS and CDR2 is YYNGEE. The CDR3 runs 15 residues. In DNA, the CDR3 is TGTGCCAGCAGCAAAGGACAGGGGGTTAATGAAAAACTGTTTTTT. Protein product: CASSKGQGVNEKLFF.

This chain links TRBV6-6 with TRBJ2-7; 8 positions match TRBD1. J gave up 2 bases and V 7 bases, and 4 bases lay outside the gene matches. Germline assignment: CDR1 MNHNY and CDR2 SVGAGI (reference sequence). The length of the CDR3 is 13 residues. The CDR3 reads CASNDRGTYEQYF. The DNA of the CDR3 is TGTGCCAGCAACGACAGGGGCACCTACGAGCAGTACTTC.

This clone occurred a few times. Here the CDR3 reads CASSVGLLNTEAFF. CDR3 nucleotides: TGTGCCAGCAGCGTGGGACTCCTGAACACTGAAGCTTTCTTT. The rearrangement uses TRBV9 and TRBJ1-1; tentative D call: TRBD1 (5 bases). Trimming stripped 2 bases from V and 0 bases from J, with 8 bases between. CDR1 SGDLS and CDR2 YYNGEE come from the germline V gene. The CDR3 extends over 14 amino acids.

This clone was detected only a few times. The rearrangement links TRBV19 to TRBJ2-7; 14 bases match TRBD2. The CDR3 runs 16 residues. Looked up from germline, CDR1 is LNHDA and CDR2 is SQIVND (reference sequence). Trimming at V came to 7 bases and at J to 6 bases, leaving 11 bases not matched to a gene. CDR3 in amino acids: CASIGTSGSKAAEQYF. The CDR3 bases are TGTGCCAGTATCGGGACTAGCGGGAGTAAAGCCGCCGAGCAGTACTTC. Complete variable domain (other parts from reference TRBV19 and TRBJ2-7): DGGITQSPKYLFRKEGQNVTLSCEQNLNHDAMYWYRQDPGQGLRLIYYSQIVNDFQKGDIAEGYSVSREKKESFPLTVTSAQKNPTAFYLCASIGTSGSKAAEQYFGPGTRLTVT.

This clone came up a few times. The CDR3: CAVREAGGPTEAFF. The CDR3 region has the DNA TGTGCCGTCAGGGAGGCCGGGGGGCCCACTGAAGCTTTCTTT. The chain couples TRBV6-6 to TRBJ1-1; the D gene is possibly TRBD1 (6 bases). Deletions cut 11 bases from V and 4 bases from J, with 20 bases between. Germline values: CDR1 MNHNY, CDR2 SVGAGI (reference sequence). CDR3 size: 14 residues.

The rearrangement uses TRBV5-5 and TRBJ1-1; D gene uncertain. This CDR3 is 11 amino acids long. V dropped 4 bases and J dropped 4 bases, with 5 bases sitting between them. CDR1 is SGHKS and CDR2 is YYEKEE in the germline V gene (reference sequence). The DNA of the CDR3 is TGTGCCAGCAGCCTCAGCACTGAAGCTTTCTTT. This codes for CASSLSTEAFF. The complete variable domain, with remaining parts taken from reference TRBV5-5 and TRBJ1-1, reads DAGVTQSPTHLIKTRGQQVTLRCSPISGHKSVSWYQQVLGQGPQFIFQYYEKEERGRGNFPDRFSARQFPNYSSELNVNALLLGDSALYLCASSLSTEAFFGQGTRLTVV.

This clone was recorded only once. The chain uses TRBV6-5 and TRBJ2-1, with 7 bases identical to TRBD2. Germline V gene data show CDR1 as MNHEY and CDR2 as SVGAGI. J gave up 4 bases and V 5 bases, and 8 bases lay outside the gene matches. This CDR3 comprises 15 residues. This chain's CDR3 is CASSLTSATYNEQFF. CDR3 in DNA: TGTGCCAGCAGTCTAACTAGCGCCACATACAATGAGCAGTTCTTC.

The chain recombines TRBV30 with TRBJ2-1, with TRBD1 matching over 8 bases. Germline loops: CDR1 GTSNPN, CDR2 SVGIG (reference sequence). The CDR3 loop spans 13 amino acids. The trim removed 1 base at V and 7 bases at J, leaving 3 bases unmatched. CDR3 coding DNA: TGTGCCTGGAGTGCGGACAGGGCAAATGAGCAGTTCTTC. This encodes CAWSADRANEQFF.

This sequence joins TRBV5-1 and TRBJ2-5; D is perhaps TRBD2 (6 bases). The CDR3 has 15 residues. The germline V gene encodes CDR1 SGHRS and CDR2 YFSETQ. V was clipped by 0 bases and J by 5 bases, with 14 bases between them. This chain's CDR3 is CASSLAGRPGETQYF. The CDR3 DNA follows: TGCGCCAGCAGCTTGGCGGGGAGGCCGGGGGAGACCCAGTACTTC.

This chain links TRBV6-6 with TRBJ2-7; 8 bases are shared with TRBD2. The CDR3 totals 15 residues. The germline CDR1 and CDR2 sequences are MNHNY and SVGAGI (reference sequence). After removal of 5 bases from V and 2 bases from J, the junction contained 8 bases not matched to a gene. In DNA form, the CDR3 reads TGTGCCAGCAGTCCCACTAGCGGCTACACCTACGAGCAGTACTTC. This translates into CASSPTSGYTYEQYF.

This clone has only one observation. V is TRBV7-2 and J is TRBJ2-7; the D gene is possibly TRBD2 (6 bases). Germline V gene sequence: CDR1 SGHTA, CDR2 FQGNSA. The CDR3 runs to 14 residues. V was trimmed by 1 base and J by 2 bases, leaving 9 bases between them. CDR3 coding DNA: TGTGCCAGCAGCTTAGTAGCGGCTACCTACGAGCAGTACTTC. It specifies CASSLVAATYEQYF.

CDR3 nucleotide sequence: TGCGCCAGCAGTGGACTAGCGGCCTACAATGAGCAGTTCTTC. It specifies CASSGLAAYNEQFF. This rearrangement joins TRBV4-1 to TRBJ2-1; 10 positions match TRBD2. The CDR3 loop spans 14 amino acids. The V and J ends lost 6 bases and 2 bases, in that order; junction bases with no gene match: 1. Germline CDR1 reads MGHRA; CDR2 reads YSYEKL.

This clone was seen only a few times. The V gene is TRBV6-6, the J gene TRBJ1-5; D gene unclear. V lost 0 bases to trimming and J lost 3 bases, with 6 bases between them. This CDR3 contains 14 residues. Germline-derived CDR1 and CDR2 are MNHNY and SVGAGI (reference sequence). The CDR3 region has the DNA TGTGCCAGCAGTTACTCTTTCATCAATCAGCCCCAGCATTTT. This encodes CASSYSFINQPQHF.